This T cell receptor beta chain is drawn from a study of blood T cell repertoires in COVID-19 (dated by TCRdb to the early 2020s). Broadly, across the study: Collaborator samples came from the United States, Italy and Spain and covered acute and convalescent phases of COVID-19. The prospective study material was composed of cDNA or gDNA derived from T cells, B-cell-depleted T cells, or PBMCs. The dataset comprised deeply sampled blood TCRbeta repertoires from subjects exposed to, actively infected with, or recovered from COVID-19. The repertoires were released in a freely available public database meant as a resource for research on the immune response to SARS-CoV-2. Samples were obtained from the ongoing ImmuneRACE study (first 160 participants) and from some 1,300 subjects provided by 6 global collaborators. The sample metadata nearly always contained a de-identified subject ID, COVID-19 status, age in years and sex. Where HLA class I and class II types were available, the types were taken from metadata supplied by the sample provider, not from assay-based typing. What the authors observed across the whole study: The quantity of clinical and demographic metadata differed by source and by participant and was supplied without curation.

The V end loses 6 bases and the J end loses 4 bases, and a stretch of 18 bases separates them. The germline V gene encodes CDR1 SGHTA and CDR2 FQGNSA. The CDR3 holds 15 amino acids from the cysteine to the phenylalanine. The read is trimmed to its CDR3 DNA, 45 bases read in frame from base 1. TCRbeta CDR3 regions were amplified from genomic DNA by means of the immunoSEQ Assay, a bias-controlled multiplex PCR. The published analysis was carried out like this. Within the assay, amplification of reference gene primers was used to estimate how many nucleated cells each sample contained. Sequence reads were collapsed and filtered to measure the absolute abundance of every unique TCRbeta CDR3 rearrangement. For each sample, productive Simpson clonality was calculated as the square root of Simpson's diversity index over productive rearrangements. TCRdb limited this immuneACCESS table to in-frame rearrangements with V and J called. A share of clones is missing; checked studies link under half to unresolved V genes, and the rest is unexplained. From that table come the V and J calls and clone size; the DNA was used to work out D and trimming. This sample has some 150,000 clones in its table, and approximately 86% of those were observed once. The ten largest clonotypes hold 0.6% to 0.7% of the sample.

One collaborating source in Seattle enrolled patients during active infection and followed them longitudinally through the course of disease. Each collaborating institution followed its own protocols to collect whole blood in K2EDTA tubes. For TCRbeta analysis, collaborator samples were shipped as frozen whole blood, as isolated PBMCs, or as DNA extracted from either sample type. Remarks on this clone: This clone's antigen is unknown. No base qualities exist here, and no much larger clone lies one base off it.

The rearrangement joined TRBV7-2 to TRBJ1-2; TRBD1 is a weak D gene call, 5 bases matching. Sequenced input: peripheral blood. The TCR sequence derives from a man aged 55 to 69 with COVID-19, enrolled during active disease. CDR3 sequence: CASSIPGGGSYGYTF. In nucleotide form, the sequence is TGTGCCAGCAGTATACCTGGTGGGGGGTCCTATGGCTACACCTTC.